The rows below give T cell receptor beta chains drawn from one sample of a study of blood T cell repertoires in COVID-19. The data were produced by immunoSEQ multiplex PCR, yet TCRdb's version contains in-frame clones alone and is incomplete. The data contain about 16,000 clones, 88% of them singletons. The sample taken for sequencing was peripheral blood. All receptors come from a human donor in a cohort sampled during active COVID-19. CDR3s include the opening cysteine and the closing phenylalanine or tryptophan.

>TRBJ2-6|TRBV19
CASSIYGQGAGANVLTF
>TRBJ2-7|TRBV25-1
CASSAGHGAYEQYF
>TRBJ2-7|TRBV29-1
CSVEEQTGTYEQYF
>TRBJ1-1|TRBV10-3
CAISVDTVGRGAFF
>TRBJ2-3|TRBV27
CASSLSFGFTDTQYF
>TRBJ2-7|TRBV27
CASSLFGQPYYEQYF
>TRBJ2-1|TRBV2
CARKGLAYAEGDNEQFF
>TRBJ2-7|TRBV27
CASQTRAEGPYEQYF
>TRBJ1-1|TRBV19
CASSVDRVGDEAFF
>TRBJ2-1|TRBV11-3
CASSLSRPLNEQFF
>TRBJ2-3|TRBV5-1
CASSRGQATDTQYF
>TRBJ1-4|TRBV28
CASSLSGFKTNEKLFF
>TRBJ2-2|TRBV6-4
CASSVGAGVTFGGELFF
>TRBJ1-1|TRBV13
CASSSGTGLDTEAFF
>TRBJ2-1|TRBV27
CASSFGVAGHYNEQFF
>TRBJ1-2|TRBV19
CASSPYGDSGYGYTF
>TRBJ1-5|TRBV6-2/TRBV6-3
CASSRPVGQRNQPQHF
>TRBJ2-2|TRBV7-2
CASSLVVGPWGELFF
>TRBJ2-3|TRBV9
CASSASAEVDTQYF
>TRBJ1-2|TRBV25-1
CASRPDSNYGYTF
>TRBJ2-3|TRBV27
CASSSTSGGTDTQYF
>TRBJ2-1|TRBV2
CASSGDSKGISSYNEQFF
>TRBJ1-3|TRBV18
CASSPRQGSYSGNTIYF
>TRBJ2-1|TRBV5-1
CASSFLAGVVNEQFF
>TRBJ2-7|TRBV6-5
CASSYSYRGTYEQYF
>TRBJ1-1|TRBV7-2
CASSGTGTVNTEAFF
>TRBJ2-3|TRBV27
CASSLGLAGGDYTDTQYF
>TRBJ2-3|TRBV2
CASSGRGIETDTQYF
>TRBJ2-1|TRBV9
CASSVVGQGAGEQFF
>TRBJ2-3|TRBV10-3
CATAMTSEKADTQYF
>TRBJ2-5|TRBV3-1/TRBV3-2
CASISRGGQETQYF
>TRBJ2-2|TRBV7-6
CASSLVPRGGETGELFF
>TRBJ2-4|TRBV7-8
CASSLAAQGNIQYF
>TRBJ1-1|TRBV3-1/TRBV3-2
CASSQERQGAFF
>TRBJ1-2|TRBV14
CASSQVVGGNWGYTF
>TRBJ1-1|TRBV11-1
CASSFAGTGLVKAFF
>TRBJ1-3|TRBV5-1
CASSPGNSGNTIYF
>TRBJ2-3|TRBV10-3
CAIRGLAGGLADTQYF
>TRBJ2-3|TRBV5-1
CASSAGQGADTQYF
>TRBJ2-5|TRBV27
CASSMTSPRYQETQYF
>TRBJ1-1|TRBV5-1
CASSLRDRNTEAFF
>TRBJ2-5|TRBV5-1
CASSTGGPSETQYF
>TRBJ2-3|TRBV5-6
CASSYFGGSTTDTQYF
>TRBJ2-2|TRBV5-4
CASTVSHSGTGELFF
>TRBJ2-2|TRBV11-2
CASTETGTNTGELFF
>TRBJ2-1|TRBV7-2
CASSLRAGLDEQFF
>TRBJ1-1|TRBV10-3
CAIGNRSMNTEAFF
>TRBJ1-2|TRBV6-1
CASSESRGRWDYGYTF
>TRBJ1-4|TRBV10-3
CAISESQEKLFF
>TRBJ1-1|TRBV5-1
CASSLAQGTNTEAFF
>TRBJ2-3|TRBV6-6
CASSYSGGGAQNTQYF
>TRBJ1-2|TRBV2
CASPTLSYGYTF
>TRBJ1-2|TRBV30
CAWSPDTNYGYTF
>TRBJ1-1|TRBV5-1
CASNDGDVTEAFF
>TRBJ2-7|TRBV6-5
CASSQIAGGNYEQYF
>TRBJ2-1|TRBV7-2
CASSPQVGLAPESNEQFF
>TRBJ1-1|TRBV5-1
CASSFRTGDGTEAFF
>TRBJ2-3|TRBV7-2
CASSSQGPDTQYF
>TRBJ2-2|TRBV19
CASTWPGTGELFF